The rows below give T cell receptor beta chains drawn from one sample of a study of blood T cell repertoires in COVID-19. TCRdb's copy holds only in-frame clones and misses some; the assay was immunoSEQ multiplex PCR. Among 300,000 to 400,000 clones, roughly 87% were seen once, and the ten largest hold roughly 0.94%. Sample: PBMCs or T cells enriched from blood (not recorded which). Receptors originate from a woman aged 30 to 39 who had recovered from COVID-19. CDR3s include the opening cysteine and the closing phenylalanine or tryptophan. The D gene is left open where the match is weak. The size of a clone is reported for some rows only, either as once, few or many, or as a class for expanded clones.

j_gene	v_gene	d_gene	abundance	CDR3aa	CDR3nt
TRBJ1-5	TRBV28	NA	NA	CASSLPLQGNQPQHF	TGTGCCAGCAGTTTACCCCTACAGGGCAATCAGCCCCAGCATTTT
TRBJ2-1	TRBV5-1	TRBD2	NA	CASSNSGGGNEQFF	TGCGCCAGCAGCAATAGCGGGGGGGGCAATGAGCAGTTCTTC
TRBJ1-1	TRBV5-6	TRBD1	NA	CASSLTGDFMNTEAFF	TGTGCCAGCAGTCTCACAGGGGATTTCATGAACACTGAAGCTTTCTTT
TRBJ1-4	TRBV7-6	TRBD1	NA	CASSPYSRDSEKLFF	TGTGCCAGCAGCCCTTATAGTCGGGACAGCGAAAAACTGTTTTTT
TRBJ2-1	TRBV10-2	TRBD2	NA	CASRVTSGRSYNEQFF	TGCGCCAGCCGGGTGACTAGCGGGCGCTCCTACAATGAGCAGTTCTTC
TRBJ2-5	TRBV28	TRBD2	NA	CASSPRWVAGEETQYF	TGTGCCAGCAGCCCTCGGTGGGTAGCGGGGGAAGAGACCCAGTACTTC
TRBJ2-4	TRBV5-4	NA	NA	CASSLSAAQGKNIQYF	TGTGCCAGCAGCTTGTCAGCGGCACAGGGTAAAAACATTCAGTACTTC
TRBJ2-6	TRBV5-1	TRBD1	NA	CASSPTPGTGPGANVLTF	TGCGCCAGCAGCCCAACCCCCGGGACAGGGCCTGGGGCCAACGTCCTGACTTTC
TRBJ2-5	TRBV20-1	TRBD2	once	CSASSGERKTQYF	TGCAGTGCTAGTAGCGGGGAAAGAAAGACCCAGTACTTC
TRBJ1-3	TRBV5-1	NA	few	CASSLSGSSGNTIYF	TGCGCCAGCAGCTTGTCGGGTTCATCGGGAAACACCATATATTTT
TRBJ1-2	TRBV7-2	NA	NA	CASSLEGSTNYGYTF	TGTGCCAGCAGCTTAGAGGGGTCTACGAACTATGGCTACACCTTC
TRBJ2-5	TRBV7-8	NA	NA	CASSFQVRRGQETQYF	TGTGCCAGCAGCTTCCAGGTCCGCCGGGGCCAAGAGACCCAGTACTTC
TRBJ1-2	TRBV5-1	TRBD1	NA	CASSLGTAPNYGYTF	TGCGCCAGCAGCCTCGGGACAGCTCCTAACTATGGCTACACCTTC
TRBJ2-2	TRBV4-1	NA	NA	CASSQVSQGWGELFF	TGCGCCAGCAGCCAAGTATCTCAGGGCTGGGGGGAGCTGTTTTTT
TRBJ1-2	TRBV5-1	NA	NA	CASSLLDSTYGYTF	TGCGCCAGCAGCCTGCTGGACAGCACCTATGGCTACACCTTC
TRBJ2-1	TRBV7-6	NA	NA	CASERTRNGGHEQFF	TGTGCCAGCGAAAGAACGAGGAACGGCGGTCATGAGCAGTTCTTC
TRBJ1-1	TRBV11-2	NA	NA	CASSFPNTEAFF	TGTGCCAGCAGCTTTCCTAACACTGAAGCTTTCTTT
TRBJ1-1	TRBV19	NA	NA	CASSIGDREAFF	TGTGCCAGTAGTATAGGAGACAGGGAAGCTTTCTTT
TRBJ2-3	TRBV4-2	TRBD2	NA	CASSHPPGTSGVTSTDTQYF	TGTGCCAGCAGCCATCCTCCCGGGACTAGCGGGGTAACTAGCACAGATACGCAGTATTTT
TRBJ2-6	TRBV12-3/TRBV12-4	NA	NA	CASSLYGANVLTF	TGTGCCAGCAGTTTGTATGGGGCCAACGTCCTGACTTTC
TRBJ2-6	TRBV19	NA	NA	CAGSTGSGANVLTF	TGTGCCGGTTCAACAGGGTCTGGGGCCAACGTCCTGACTTTC
TRBJ1-1	TRBV13	NA	once	CASSAQDEAFF	TGTGCCAGCAGCGCGCAGGATGAAGCTTTCTTT
TRBJ2-5	TRBV29-1	TRBD1	NA	CSVRQGMGETQYF	TGCAGCGTTCGACAGGGGATGGGCGAGACCCAGTACTTC
TRBJ1-4	TRBV7-9	NA	NA	CASSPHREKLFF	TGTGCCAGCAGCCCCCACAGAGAAAAACTGTTTTTT
TRBJ2-5	TRBV27	TRBD1	NA	CASSPGTGLAQYF	TGTGCCAGCAGTCCCGGGACAGGGCTAGCCCAGTACTTC
TRBJ2-7	TRBV7-2	NA	NA	CASSLAQGRYEQYF	TGTGCCAGCAGCTTAGCGCAGGGGCGCTACGAGCAGTACTTC
TRBJ2-3	TRBV29-1	NA	NA	CSVERGTDTQYF	TGCAGCGTTGAGAGGGGCACAGATACGCAGTATTTT
TRBJ2-2	TRBV10-3	TRBD1	NA	CAISPGTGLPGELFF	TGTGCCATCAGTCCCGGGACAGGGCTTCCCGGGGAGCTGTTTTTT
TRBJ1-4	TRBV11-2	TRBD1	NA	CASSFRTGVEKLFF	TGTGCCAGCAGCTTCAGGACAGGGGTCGAAAAACTGTTTTTT
TRBJ2-1	TRBV5-4	TRBD2	few	CASSRRLAGYNEQFF	TGTGCCAGCAGCAGGAGACTAGCGGGTTACAATGAGCAGTTCTTC
TRBJ2-3	TRBV29-1	TRBD2	NA	CSSRGGGAGADTQYF	TGCAGCTCCCGCGGCGGGGGGGCCGGAGCTGATACGCAGTATTTT
TRBJ2-3	TRBV4-3	TRBD2	NA	CASSQDFPAGLSTDTQYF	TGCGCCAGCAGCCAAGATTTCCCAGCGGGGTTGAGCACAGATACGCAGTATTTT
TRBJ2-2	TRBV5-6	NA	NA	CASSLAGLWDTGELFF	TGTGCCAGCAGCTTGGCCGGACTCTGGGACACCGGGGAGCTGTTTTTT
TRBJ1-6	TRBV27	TRBD1	NA	CASRPTGGGSPLHF	TGTGCCAGCAGGCCCACAGGGGGCGGTTCACCCCTCCACTTT
TRBJ1-1	TRBV13	NA	NA	CASSTPYGGNTEAFF	TGTGCCAGCAGCACACCCTACGGGGGGAACACTGAAGCTTTCTTT
TRBJ2-5	TRBV2	NA	NA	CASLYGLETQYF	TGTGCCAGCTTGTATGGGCTAGAGACCCAGTACTTC
TRBJ2-1	TRBV7-7	TRBD2	NA	CASSLAAGVLSDEQFF	TGTGCCAGCAGCTTAGCGGCGGGGGTGCTTTCGGATGAGCAGTTCTTC
TRBJ2-1	TRBV27	NA	NA	CASSRRVWTEQFF	TGTGCCAGCAGCCGCAGGGTCTGGACTGAGCAGTTCTTC
TRBJ2-3	TRBV6-6	TRBD1	NA	CASSYTWDRSTDTQYF	TGTGCCAGCAGTTACACCTGGGACAGGAGCACAGATACGCAGTATTTT
TRBJ2-2	TRBV20-1	TRBD1	NA	CSASRQGRTGELFF	TGCAGTGCTAGTCGACAGGGACGGACCGGGGAGCTGTTTTTT
TRBJ1-5	TRBV27	TRBD1	NA	CASRRQGDQPQHF	TGTGCCAGCAGGCGTCAGGGGGACCAGCCCCAGCATTTT
TRBJ1-2	TRBV11-2	TRBD1	NA	CASSLGPGGFNYGYTF	TGTGCCAGCAGCTTAGGGCCAGGGGGGTTTAACTATGGCTACACCTTC
TRBJ2-7	TRBV27	TRBD1	NA	CASSAGTGVYEQYF	TGTGCCAGCAGTGCTGGGACAGGGGTGTACGAGCAGTACTTC
TRBJ2-7	TRBV7-2	NA	NA	CASSLAPSPYEQYF	TGTGCCAGCAGCTTAGCGCCTAGTCCCTACGAGCAGTACTTC
TRBJ2-1	TRBV28	NA	NA	CASRQDSYNEQFF	TGTGCCAGCAGACAGGACAGTTACAATGAGCAGTTCTTC
TRBJ2-5	TRBV4-3	NA	NA	CASSQDFASWETQYF	TGCGCCAGCAGCCAAGATTTTGCTAGCTGGGAGACCCAGTACTTC
TRBJ1-1	TRBV24-1	TRBD1	NA	CATSDGTGLNTEAFF	TGTGCCACCAGTGACGGGACAGGCTTGAACACTGAAGCTTTCTTT
TRBJ2-5	TRBV10-3	TRBD2	NA	CAISGIGGGAGETQYF	TGTGCCATCAGTGGAATCGGCGGGGGGGCCGGAGAGACCCAGTACTTC
TRBJ2-7	TRBV24-1	TRBD1	NA	CATSEPTGTGLNF	TGTGCCACCAGTGAGCCAACCGGGACAGGCCTAAACTTC
TRBJ1-2	TRBV2	NA	NA	CASSEAAGLWYGYTF	TGTGCCAGCAGTGAAGCGGCAGGGCTGTGGTATGGCTACACCTTC
TRBJ1-5	TRBV10-2	NA	few	CASKQGGQPQHF	TGCGCCAGCAAACAGGGTGGTCAGCCCCAGCATTTT
TRBJ2-7	TRBV9	NA	NA	CASSVEAIGYEQYF	TGTGCCAGCAGCGTAGAAGCGATAGGATACGAGCAGTACTTC
TRBJ2-5	TRBV5-1	NA	NA	CASSLSFGETQYF	TGCGCCAGCAGCTTATCATTCGGAGAGACCCAGTACTTC
TRBJ1-1	TRBV6-5	NA	once	CASSYSGMNTEAFF	TGTGCCAGCAGTTACTCGGGCATGAACACTGAAGCTTTCTTT